This TCR beta chain was identified during a study of T-cell reconstitution after alpha-beta-depleted transplantation in children. Molecular barcoding with unique molecular identifiers was used for the TCRbeta library. TCRdb reprocessed the PCR reads with MiXCR, giving one entry per CDR3 protein. Altogether 600,000 to 800,000 distinct CDR3 sequences are present, 10% to 15% being singletons, with the ten largest covering 0.75% to 0.85%. V gave up 5 bases and J gave up 7 bases, with 15 bases separating them. The CDR3 totals 14 residues. Study-wide results and caveats: Reportedly, only several hundred clones from non-depleted graft cells drove alpha-beta T-cell counts at about two months. Among T cells one year after transplant, newly produced cells accounted for most counts and diversity.

This clonotype was recorded many times. Its antigen is currently unknown. The clonotype originates from a girl under 10 years old with congenital amegakaryocytic thrombocytopenia, due to receive a stem cell transplant. The chain links TRBV12-3 or TRBV12-4 to TRBJ2-1, with a weak D call TRBD1 (6 bases). Sequenced material: PBMCs, taken before TCRalphabeta/CD19-depleted stem cell transplant. The CDR3 coding sequence is TGTGCCAGCAGTCCGCGGACAGTACGGAATGAGCAGTTCTTC. Protein product: CASSPRTVRNEQFF.